Following are 3 T cell receptor beta chains from one sample sequenced in a study of blood T cell repertoires in COVID-19 (dated by TCRdb to 2020 to 2021). The library was generated by the immunoSEQ multiplex PCR assay. In TCRdb, the immuneACCESS table is reduced to in-frame sequences with V and J assigned. These tables do not hold every clone; where another copy was compared, an unresolved V gene accounts for under half, and the others remain unexplained. The sample table holds some 96,000 clones, of which about 89% were seen once. The top ten clones comprise 2% to 2.5% of the sample. Specimen: peripheral blood. The source is a man over 45 with active COVID-19.

The chain carries TRBV10-2 and TRBJ2-5; 7 bases are shared with TRBD1. Germline V gives CDR1 WSHSY, CDR2 SAAADI. Trimming removed 10 bases from V and 6 bases from J; junction bases left unmatched: 17. The CDR3 runs 15 residues. CDR3 sequence: CATRDRALLQQTQYF. CDR3 in DNA: TGCGCCACCCGAGACAGGGCCCTTCTTCAACAGACCCAGTACTTC.

The chain has TRBV18 and TRBJ2-3; 14 nucleotides agree with TRBD2. The CDR3 totals 16 residues. Trimming took 0 bases from V and 6 from J; bases not matched to a gene: 2. CDR1 and CDR2 from the germline V gene are KGHSH and LQKENI. This chain's CDR3 is CASSPPGLAGEDTQYF. The DNA of the CDR3 is TGTGCCAGCTCACCACCGGGACTAGCGGGAGAGGATACGCAGTATTTT.

In nucleotides, the CDR3 is TGTGCCAGCTCCACCCGACAGGGGAAGAACACTGAAGCTTTCTTT. Its protein product is CASSTRQGKNTEAFF. The chain links TRBV18 to TRBJ1-1; TRBD1 matches 8 bases. CDR3 length: 15 amino acids. Trimming took 6 bases from V and 1 from J; bases not matched to a gene: 7. Germline V gene data show CDR1 as KGHSH and CDR2 as LQKENI.